A single sample is the source of the 18 T cell receptor beta chains below, sequenced in a study of blood T cells in healthy people across ages. With a J-beta primer mix and a sample-barcoded 5' primer, a second PCR ran about 7 to 12 cycles. TCRdb called the 5' RACE reads again in MiXCR, with one record for every CDR3 protein. Of 1,300,000 or so distinct CDR3 sequences in the sample, roughly 64% were seen once. Material for sequencing was blood. Receptors were obtained from a man aged 18 to 29 in good health.

Remarks on this clonotype: Since a much larger clone is just one base distant, this may be a read error. This rearrangement joins TRBV20-1 to TRBJ2-1; D gene unclear. Per the germline V gene, CDR1 is DFQATT and CDR2 is SNEGSKA (reference sequence). The CDR3 totals 12 residues. V was clipped by 4 bases and J by 8 bases, with 12 bases between them. In nucleotides, the CDR3 is TGCAGTGCTATTATGGGCGAGTATGAGCAGTTCTTC. Translation: CSAIMGEYEQFF.

This clonotype was seen more than once but under ten times. This chain connects TRBV10-3 to TRBJ2-1, with TRBD2 matching 8 bases. With V trimmed by 8 bases and J by 7 bases, 7 bases remained unmatched. This CDR3 comprises 13 residues. Germline CDR1 is ENHRY and CDR2 is SYGVKD. The DNA of the CDR3 is TGTGCCATCCAGGACGGGGGGGCGAATGAGCAGTTCTTC. Translated, it gives CAIQDGGANEQFF.

The chain employs TRBV6-1 and TRBJ2-6; D gene uncertain. With 3 bases removed from V and 0 bases from J, the gap between germline ends came to 9 bases. The CDR3 covers 16 residues. Per the germline V gene, CDR1 is MNHNS and CDR2 is SASEGT. CDR3 coding DNA: TGTGCCAGCAGTGAGGAGTACGGCTCTGGGGCCAACGTCCTGACTTTC. This sequence encodes CASSEEYGSGANVLTF.

This clonotype was counted a few times. This chain connects TRBV5-1 to TRBJ2-4, with D perhaps being TRBD1 or TRBD2 (5 bases each). Trimming left V 6 bases short and J 3 bases short, with 16 bases between. CDR1 and CDR2 from the germline V gene are SGHRS and YFSETQ. This CDR3 is built from 15 residues. CDR3 sequence reads: CASMSLRDGKNIQYF. Here the CDR3 DNA reads TGCGCCAGCATGTCTTTACGGGACGGCAAAAACATTCAGTACTTC.

The chain combines TRBV4-3 with TRBJ1-1; D call uncertain. The CDR3 runs 13 residues. V gave up 1 base and J gave up 6 bases, with 9 bases separating them. Germline CDR1 LGHNA, CDR2 YSLEER. The CDR3 nucleotides are TGCGCCAGCAGCCAAGTATTCGGCGCTGAAGCTTTCTTT. The encoded protein is CASSQVFGAEAFF.

This clonotype has only a few counts. The chain joins TRBV12-3 or TRBV12-4 to TRBJ1-2; no clear D gene. The CDR3 contains 11 residues. V lost 5 bases and J lost 4, with 5 bases in between. The CDR3 is CASSASYGYTF. The DNA of the CDR3 is TGTGCCAGCAGTGCAAGCTATGGCTACACCTTC.

The rearrangement joins TRBV20-1 to TRBJ2-7, with TRBD2 matching over 11 bases. The trim removed 6 bases at V and 9 bases at J, leaving 10 bases unmatched. The CDR3 extends over 13 amino acids. CDR1 DFQATT and CDR2 SNEGSKA come from the germline V gene (reference sequence). CDR3 protein: CSAQLAGDPRQYF. The CDR3 nucleotides read TGCAGTGCCCAACTAGCGGGAGACCCCAGGCAGTACTTC.

This clonotype was detected ten times or more. The chain carries TRBV4-2 and TRBJ2-3, with unresolved D. Trimming cost V 0 bases and J 6 bases, with 4 bases left between them. This CDR3 spans 12 amino acids. The germline V gene encodes CDR1 LGHNA and CDR2 YNFKEQ. The CDR3 nucleotides are TGTGCCAGCAGCCAAGATCAGGATACGCAGTATTTT. It is translated as CASSQDQDTQYF.

The chain links TRBV2 to TRBJ1-1; TRBD1 matches 8 bases. Germline CDR1 and CDR2: SNHLY and FYNNEI. This CDR3 contains 16 residues. J lost 6 bases, V lost 5 bases, and 14 bases had no gene match. For the CDR3, the DNA is TGTGCCAGCAGTCCCCTTTACAGGGGGTATGACTCTGAAGCTTTCTTT. This encodes CASSPLYRGYDSEAFF.

As DNA, the CDR3 is TGCGCCAGCAGCACGGGACAGCCTAACTCCTACAATGAGCAGTTCTTC. Its translation is CASSTGQPNSYNEQFF. V is TRBV4-1 and J is TRBJ2-1, with 7 bases aligning to TRBD1. The CDR3 is 16 residues long. V was clipped by 5 bases and J by 0 bases; unmatched bases: 7. Germline V lookup: CDR1 MGHRA, CDR2 YSYEKL.

The count of this clonotype is one. The V gene is TRBV9, the J gene TRBJ2-3; D possibly corresponds to TRBD2 (6 bases). The V end was cut by 5 bases, the J end by 2 bases, with 15 bases between. The CDR3 is 15 amino acids. Germline loops: CDR1 SGDLS, CDR2 YYNGEE. Here the CDR3 reads CASSRAGYDTDTQYF. DNA of the CDR3: TGTGCCAGCAGTCGAGCGGGCTACGACACAGATACGCAGTATTTT.

This clonotype has more than one count but fewer than ten. The rearrangement joins TRBV5-1 to TRBJ2-7, with D unresolved. Germline assignment: CDR1 SGHRS and CDR2 YFSETQ. CDR3 length: 12 amino acids. V lost 3 bases, J lost 3 bases, and 7 bases lay in between. The CDR3 DNA sequence: TGCGCCAGCAGCTCCTCAAACTACGAGCAGTACTTC. Translated: CASSSSNYEQYF.

As for this clonotype: The junction differs from germline at one of its ends, possibly a read error. This chain connects TRBV20-1 to TRBJ2-1, with 8 positions matching TRBD2. Germline CDR1 and CDR2: DFQATT and SNEGSKA (reference sequence). The CDR3 extends over 15 amino acids. The CDR3 DNA is TGCAGTGCTGGAGGCGGGAGGAGGACCTACAATGAACAGTTCTTC. Its translation is CSAGGGRRTYNEQFF.

Of note for this clonotype: The germline gene is not matched at one end of the junction; a read error may be the cause. The V and J genes are TRBV12-3 or TRBV12-4 and TRBJ2-7, with 10 bases identical to TRBD1. The CDR3 loop spans 14 amino acids. CDR3 residues: CASTSGQGRNEQYF. In DNA, the CDR3 is TGTGCCAGCACCTCGGGACAGGGGAGGAACGAACAGTACTTC.

This clonotype turned up a few times. This chain connects TRBV6-1 to TRBJ1-4, with 7 positions matching TRBD1. Germline lookup yields CDR1 MNHNS and CDR2 SASEGT. CDR3 length: 14 residues. V was clipped by 6 bases and J by 8 bases; unmatched bases: 9. Here the CDR3 DNA reads TGTGCCAGCAGCTTAGACAGGGAAGGCGAAAAACTGTTTTTT. Protein: CASSLDREGEKLFF.

The chain links TRBV4-1 to TRBJ2-1; D is uncertain. The V and J ends lost 0 bases and 6 bases respectively, with 9 bases between them. The CDR3 is 14 residues long. Germline V gene lookup returns CDR1 MGHRA and CDR2 YSYEKL. The CDR3 sequence is CASSQDRIANEQFF. The CDR3 coding sequence is TGCGCCAGCAGCCAAGATAGGATAGCCAATGAGCAGTTCTTC.

This clonotype has just a few counts. The chain has TRBV2 and TRBJ2-1, with TRBD2 matching 9 bases. J was trimmed by 8 bases and V by 7 bases; bases with no gene match: 12. The CDR3 totals 15 residues. Per the germline V gene, CDR1 is SNHLY and CDR2 is FYNNEI. Here the CDR3 reads CASNLLGGGADEQFF. The CDR3, as DNA: TGTGCCAGCAACCTCCTGGGCGGGGGGGCTGATGAGCAGTTCTTC.

V is TRBV20-1 and J is TRBJ2-3, with D uncertain. Germline values: CDR1 DFQATT, CDR2 SNEGSKA (reference sequence). The germline V and J ends were trimmed by 3 bases and 3 bases, with 10 bases remaining between them. This CDR3 has 13 amino acids. CDR3 region: CSASPLGTDTQYF. CDR3 sequence (DNA): TGCAGTGCTAGCCCTCTAGGTACAGATACGCAGTATTTT.